The present entry profiles one T cell receptor beta chain with its context. This receptor's antigen is unknown. Nothing much larger sits one base from this clone, and base qualities are not available. Patients with a history of autoimmune disease or receiving systemic immunosuppression were excluded from the trial. In every dose cohort, peripheral blood was drawn for TCR sequencing at baseline, cycle 4 day 1, and cycle 7 day 1. Samples were obtained from an open-label, multicenter, first-in-human phase I dose-escalation trial of ivuxolimab. Adults with locally advanced or metastatic melanoma, renal cell, hepatocellular, or head and neck squamous cell carcinoma were enrolled in the trial. CD4+ and CD8+ T cells were sorted separately from peripheral blood before TCR sequencing. This sample is drawn from a study of OX40 agonist ivuxolimab in advanced cancers. Concerning the study at large: Ivuxolimab was a fully human IgG2 agonistic monoclonal antibody targeting the costimulatory receptor OX40 (CD134). Intravenous ivuxolimab was administered to patients every 2 weeks at six dose levels: 0.01, 0.1, 0.3, 1.5, 3 and 10 mg/kg. Among the 52 dose-escalation patients, approximately 20 had hepatocellular carcinoma, 15 or so melanoma, 9 renal cell carcinoma and 9 head and neck cancer. The dose-escalation cohort was around 83% male with a mean age of approximately 60 years, ranging from roughly 23 to 90. Prior anti-PD-1, anti-PD-L1 or anti-CTLA-4 therapy was permitted, and approximately 40% of dose-escalation patients had received checkpoint inhibitors. Partial responses were achieved by three dose-escalation patients, of whom one had hepatocellular carcinoma and two had cutaneous melanoma. The point of sequencing TCRbeta in the periphery was to test whether ivuxolimab changed TCR sequence diversity and drove clonal T-cell expansion. The paper covers the monotherapy dose-escalation part of the phase I ivuxolimab trial, which included N = 52 patients.

Genomic DNA was extracted from sorted cells for sequencing of the TCRbeta CDR3 region. The immunoSEQ Assay was used to sequence the TCRbeta CDR3 regions. TCRdb's version of the immuneACCESS table is confined to in-frame rearrangements and falls short of the full clone set. An unresolved V gene accounts for under half of the shortfall where checked; the remainder is of unknown origin. The sample contains approximately 58,000 clones, approximately 90% of them found a single time. The leading ten clones occupy about an eighth of the sample. Findings and caveats that apply to the study as a whole: In partial responders in the 0.1-3.0 mg/kg groups, normalized peripheral clonal expansion was found to be among the lowest, especially among CD8+ T cells. After ivuxolimab, more expanded clones were found on average in CD8+ T cells than in CD4+ T cells. Low levels of normalized T-cell clonal expansion were also shown by some nonresponding patients. Clonal expansion of both CD4+ and CD8+ blood T cells was observed from baseline to week 6 at doses 0.1 to 3.0 mg/kg. Which antigens the clonally expanded peripheral T cells were specific for was not determined.

Taken from cysteine to phenylalanine, the CDR3 has 14 residues. Here the CDR3 DNA is all that survives: 42 bases in frame from base 1. Deletion took 6 bases off V and 0 bases off J, with a span of 11 bases between the germline ends. CDR1 WNHNN and CDR2 SYGVQD are derived from the germline V gene (reference sequence). Sequences were derived from CD4+ or CD8+ T cells sorted from blood, sampled in a trial of the OX40 agonist ivuxolimab. The clonotype comes from an adult with an advanced solid tumor such as melanoma, head and neck, liver or kidney cancer. The V and J genes are TRBV10-1 and TRBJ2-5; the D element might be TRBD1 or TRBD2, as each aligns at 5 bases. The CDR3 protein sequence reads: CASSAGTYQETQYF. The nucleotide sequence is TGCGCCAGCAGCGCCGGGACCTACCAAGAGACCCAGTACTTC.